This T cell receptor (beta chain) was documented in a study of blood T cells in healthy people across ages. Study-level findings and limits: Older age coincided with a roughly linear decline in TCR beta diversity per million T cells.

Drawing of peripheral blood yielded 7.5 to 10 milliliters from each donor. This clonotype has ten or more counts. Its antigen is unknown. At one end, the junction sequence differs from germline, possibly due to a read error. A second 7 to 11 cycle PCR used barcoded and J-beta primers. TCRdb re-called the 5' RACE reads with MiXCR, one entry per CDR3 protein. The data show some 1.4 million distinct CDR3 sequences, with 35% to 45% seen just once and 7.9% held by the top ten. The sequence came from a woman younger than 35 in good health. Sequencing input: blood.

CDR3 in amino acids: CASSLGGDTQYF. The CDR3 DNA follows: TGCGCCAGCAGCTTGGGGGGAGATACGCAGTATTTT. The chain carries TRBV12-3 or TRBV12-4 and TRBJ2-3, with D perhaps matching TRBD2 (6 bases). The CDR3 is 12 amino acids.